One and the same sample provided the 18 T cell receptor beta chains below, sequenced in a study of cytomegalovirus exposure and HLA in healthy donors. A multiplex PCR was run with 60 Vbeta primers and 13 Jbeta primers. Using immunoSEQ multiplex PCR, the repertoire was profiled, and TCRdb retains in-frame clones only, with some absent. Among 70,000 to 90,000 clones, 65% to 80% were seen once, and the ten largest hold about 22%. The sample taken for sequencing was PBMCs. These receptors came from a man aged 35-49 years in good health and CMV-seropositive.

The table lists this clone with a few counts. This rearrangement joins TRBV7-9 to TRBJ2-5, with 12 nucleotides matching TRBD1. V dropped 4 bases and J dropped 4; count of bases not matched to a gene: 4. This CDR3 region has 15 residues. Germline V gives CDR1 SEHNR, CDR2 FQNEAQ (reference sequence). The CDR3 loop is CASSSGTGGLETQYF. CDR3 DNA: TGTGCCAGCAGCTCTGGGACAGGGGGCTTAGAGACCCAGTACTTC.

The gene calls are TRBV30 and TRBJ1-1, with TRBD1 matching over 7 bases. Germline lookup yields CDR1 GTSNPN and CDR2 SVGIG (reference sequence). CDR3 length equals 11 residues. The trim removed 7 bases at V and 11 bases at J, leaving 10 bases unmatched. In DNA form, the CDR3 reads TGTGCCTTAGACAGGGCCCCCCTTGCTTTCTTT. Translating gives CALDRAPLAFF.

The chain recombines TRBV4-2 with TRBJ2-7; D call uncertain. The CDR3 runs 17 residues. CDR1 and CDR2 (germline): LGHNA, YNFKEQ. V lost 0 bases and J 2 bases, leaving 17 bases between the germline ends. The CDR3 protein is CASSQEAFGQLTYEQYF. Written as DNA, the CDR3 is TGTGCCAGCAGCCAAGAGGCATTTGGGCAGCTTACCTACGAGCAGTACTTC.

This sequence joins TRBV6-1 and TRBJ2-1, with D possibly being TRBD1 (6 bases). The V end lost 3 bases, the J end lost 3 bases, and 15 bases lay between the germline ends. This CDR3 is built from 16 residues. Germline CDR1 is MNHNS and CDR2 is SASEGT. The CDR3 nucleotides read TGTGCCAGCAGTGATCCCCTCGACAGGTACTACAATGAGCAGTTCTTC. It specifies CASSDPLDRYYNEQFF.

Written as DNA, the CDR3 is TGCAGCACCCGGACAGGGGAGAGGGCTGAAGCTTTCTTT. It translates to CSTRTGERAEAFF. The chain employs TRBV29-1 and TRBJ1-1; 9 nucleotides agree with TRBD1. CDR1 and CDR2 (germline): SQVTM, ANQGSEA. The V segment lost 8 bases and the J segment 6 bases; nucleotides outside the gene matches: 10. The CDR3 is 13 residues long.

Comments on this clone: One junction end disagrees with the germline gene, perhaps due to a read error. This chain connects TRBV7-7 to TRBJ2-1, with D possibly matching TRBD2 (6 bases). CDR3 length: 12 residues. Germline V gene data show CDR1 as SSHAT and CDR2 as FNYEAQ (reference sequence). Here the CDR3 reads CASSLDAGEQFF. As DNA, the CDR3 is TGTGCTAGCAGCTTAGACGCGGGGGAGCAGTTCTTC.

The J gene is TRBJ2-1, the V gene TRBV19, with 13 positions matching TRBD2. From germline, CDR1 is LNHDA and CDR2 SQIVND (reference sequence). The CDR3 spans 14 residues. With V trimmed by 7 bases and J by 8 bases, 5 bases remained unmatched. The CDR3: CASTRLAGGHEQFF. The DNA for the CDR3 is TGTGCCAGTACCAGACTAGCGGGGGGTCATGAGCAGTTCTTC.

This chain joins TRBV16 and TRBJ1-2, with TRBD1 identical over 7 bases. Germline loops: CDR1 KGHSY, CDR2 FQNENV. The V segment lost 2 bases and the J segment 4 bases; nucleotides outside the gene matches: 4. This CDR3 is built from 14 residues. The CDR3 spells CASSQMTGIYGYTF. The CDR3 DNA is TGTGCCAGCAGCCAAATGACAGGGATCTATGGCTACACCTTC.

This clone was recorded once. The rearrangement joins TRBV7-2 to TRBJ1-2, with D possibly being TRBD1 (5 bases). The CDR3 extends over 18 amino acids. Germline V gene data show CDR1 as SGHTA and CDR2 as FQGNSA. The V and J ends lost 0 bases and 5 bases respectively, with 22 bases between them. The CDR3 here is CASSLAASWQGEKYGYTF. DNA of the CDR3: TGTGCCAGCAGCTTAGCCGCTTCATGGCAGGGTGAGAAGTATGGCTACACCTTC.

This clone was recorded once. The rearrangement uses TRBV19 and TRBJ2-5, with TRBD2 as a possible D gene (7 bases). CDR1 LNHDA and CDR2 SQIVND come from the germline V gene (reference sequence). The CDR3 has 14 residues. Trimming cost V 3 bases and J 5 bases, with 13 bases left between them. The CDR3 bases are TGTGCCAGTAGTATTAGGGGGGGCCGGGAGACCCAGTACTTC. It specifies CASSIRGGRETQYF.

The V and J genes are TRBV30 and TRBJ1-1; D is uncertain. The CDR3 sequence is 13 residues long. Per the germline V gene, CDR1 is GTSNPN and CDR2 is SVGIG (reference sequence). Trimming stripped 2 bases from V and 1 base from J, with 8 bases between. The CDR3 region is CAWSPTENTEAFF. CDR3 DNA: TGTGCCTGGAGTCCTACAGAGAACACTGAAGCTTTCTTT.

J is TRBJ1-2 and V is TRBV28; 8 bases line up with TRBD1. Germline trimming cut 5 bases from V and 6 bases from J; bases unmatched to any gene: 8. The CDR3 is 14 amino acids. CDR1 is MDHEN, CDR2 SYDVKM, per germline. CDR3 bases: TGTGCCAGCAGTCTGGTACAGGGGGGGAATGGCTACACCTTC. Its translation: CASSLVQGGNGYTF.

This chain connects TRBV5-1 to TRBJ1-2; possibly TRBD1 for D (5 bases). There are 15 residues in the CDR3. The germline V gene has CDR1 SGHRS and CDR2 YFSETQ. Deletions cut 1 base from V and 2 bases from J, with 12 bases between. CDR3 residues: CASSLQGGANYGYTF. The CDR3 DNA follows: TGCGCCAGCAGCTTGCAGGGTGGCGCAAACTATGGCTACACCTTC.

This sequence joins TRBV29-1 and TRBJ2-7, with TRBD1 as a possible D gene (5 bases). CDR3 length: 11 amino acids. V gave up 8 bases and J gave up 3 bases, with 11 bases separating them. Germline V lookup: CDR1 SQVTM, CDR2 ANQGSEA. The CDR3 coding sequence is TGCAGCTTCAGGGCAGACTACGAGCAGTACTTC. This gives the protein CSFRADYEQYF.

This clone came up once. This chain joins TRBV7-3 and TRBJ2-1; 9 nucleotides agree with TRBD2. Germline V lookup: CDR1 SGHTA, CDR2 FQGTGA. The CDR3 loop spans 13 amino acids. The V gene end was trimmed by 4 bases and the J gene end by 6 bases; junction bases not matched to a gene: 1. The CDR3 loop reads CASSSGLANEQFF. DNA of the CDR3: TGTGCCAGCAGCTCGGGACTAGCCAATGAGCAGTTCTTC.

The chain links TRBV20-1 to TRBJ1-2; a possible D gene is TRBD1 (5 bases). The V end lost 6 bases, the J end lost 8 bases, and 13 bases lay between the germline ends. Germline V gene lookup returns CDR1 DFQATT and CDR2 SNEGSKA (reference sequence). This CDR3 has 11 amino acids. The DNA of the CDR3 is TGCAGTGCGGATTCAGGGCGCGGCTACACCTTC. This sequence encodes CSADSGRGYTF.

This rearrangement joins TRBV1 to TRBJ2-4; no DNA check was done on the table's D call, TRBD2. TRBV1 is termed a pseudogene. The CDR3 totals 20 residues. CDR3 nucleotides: TGCACCAGCAGCCAAGACCCGGGACTAGCGGGGGGGTTAGCCAAAAACATTCAGTACTTC. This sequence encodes CTSSQDPGLAGGLAKNIQYF.

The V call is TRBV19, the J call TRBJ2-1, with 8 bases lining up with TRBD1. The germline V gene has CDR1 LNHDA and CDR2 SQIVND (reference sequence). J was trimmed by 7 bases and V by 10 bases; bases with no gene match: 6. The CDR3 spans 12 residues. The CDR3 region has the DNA TGTGCCACCGGACAGGGCTCGAATGAGCAGTTCTTC. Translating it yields CATGQGSNEQFF.